This entry concerns a single T cell receptor beta chain. Its specificity is unknown. At one of its ends the junction is not consistent with the germline gene, which may arise from a read error. This specimen belongs to a study of blood T cells in healthy people across ages. Whole-study findings and limits: In long-lived donors, naive CD4+ cell counts and diversity exceeded those of aged donors.

CDR1 is SGHVS, CDR2 FNYEAQ, per germline. The CDR3 totals 15 residues. A second about 7 to 12 cycle PCR used barcoded and J-beta primers. Each CDR3 protein is one row after TCRdb ran MiXCR on the 5' RACE reads. This table holds about 1.6 million distinct CDR3 sequences, almost 35% found once. This TCR was recovered from a woman aged 25 to 39 in good health. Sequenced input: blood. V and J are TRBV7-6 and TRBJ2-2; D perhaps matches TRBD2 (6 bases). This CDR3 is CASSQTGLNTGERFF. For the CDR3, the DNA is TGTGCCAGCAGCCAAACCGGACTAAACACCGGGGAGCGGTTTTTT.